What follows are 24 T cell receptor beta chains derived from one specimen sequenced in a study of cytomegalovirus exposure and HLA in healthy donors. PCR was performed using 60 Vbeta and 13 Jbeta primers. TCRdb's copy holds only in-frame clones and misses some; the assay was immunoSEQ multiplex PCR. The sample records 150,000 to 200,000 clones, approximately 81% being singletons. Sample: PBMCs. The receptors shown here come from a boy aged 2 to 10 in good health and CMV-seronegative.

This chain uses TRBV15 with TRBJ2-1; TRBD2 aligns across 10 bases. Unmatched junction bases numbered 10, after V lost 2 bases and J lost 15 bases. CDR1 LNHNV and CDR2 YYDKDF come from the germline V gene (reference sequence). The CDR3 spans 14 residues. CDR3 nucleotide sequence: TGTGCCACCAGCAGAAAGCGGGAGGGCCTACCGATGTTCTTC. This translates into CATSRKREGLPMFF. Based on the CDR3 plus reference TRBV15 and TRBJ2-1, the full variable domain is DAMVIQNPRYQVTQFGKPVTLSCSQTLNHNVMYWYQQKSSQAPKLLFHYYDKDFNNEADTPDNFQSRRPNTSFCFLDIRSPGLGDTAMYLCATSRKREGLPMFFGPGTRLTVL.

This clone was found a few times. This sequence joins TRBV28 and TRBJ1-1, with 7 bases fitting TRBD1. The germline CDR1 and CDR2 sequences are MDHEN and SYDVKM. This CDR3 spans 14 amino acids. V gave up 6 bases and J gave up 5 bases; unmatched junction bases: 9. Written as DNA, the CDR3 is TGTGCCAGCAGAAGGAACAGGGGATGGACTGAAGCTTTCTTT. This gives the protein CASRRNRGWTEAFF.

The chain couples TRBV29-1 to TRBJ2-5, with TRBD2 matching 7 bases. CDR1 is SQVTM and CDR2 is ANQGSEA in the germline V gene. This CDR3 region has 12 residues. The DNA of the CDR3 is TGCAGTCAAAGTATGGGGGGGGAGACCCAGTACTTC. It codes for CSQSMGGETQYF.

CDR3 DNA: TGCGCCAGCAGCTTGGACCAGGGTGGGGCCAACATGAACACTGAAGCTTTCTTT. Protein: CASSLDQGGANMNTEAFF. The chain carries TRBV5-1 and TRBJ1-1, with a tentative D call TRBD1 (5 bases). Germline assignment: CDR1 SGHRS and CDR2 YFSETQ. The CDR3 length is 18 residues. Trimming removed 0 bases at V and 0 bases at J, with 18 bases between.

The chain is built from TRBV7-3 and TRBJ1-1, with D maybe TRBD1 (6 bases). V lost 6 bases to trimming and J lost 1 base, with 9 bases between them. The germline V gene has CDR1 SGHTA and CDR2 FQGTGA. This CDR3 is built from 13 residues. In nucleotides, the CDR3 is TGTGCCAGCAGGGTGGACAGGAACACTGAAGCTTTCTTT. It encodes CASRVDRNTEAFF.

The chain is built from TRBV9 and TRBJ2-1, with TRBD1 matching 11 bases. Germline V gene lookup returns CDR1 SGDLS and CDR2 YYNGEE. The CDR3 contains 18 residues. The junction had 15 bases not matched to a gene; V was cut back by 4 bases and J by 6 bases. The DNA for the CDR3 is TGTGCCAGCAGCTTTCGTACCATACCGGGACAGGGGGGCAATGAGCAGTTCTTC. Protein: CASSFRTIPGQGGNEQFF.

This chain joins TRBV5-1 and TRBJ2-2; 12 positions match TRBD2. CDR1 is SGHRS, CDR2 YFSETQ, per germline. V was pared by 1 base and J by 3 bases, with 10 bases of the junction left unmatched. This CDR3 has 19 amino acids. Here the CDR3 reads CASSLLTSGRKEDTGELFF. Written as DNA, the CDR3 is TGCGCCAGCAGCTTGCTAACTAGCGGGAGGAAAGAGGACACCGGGGAGCTGTTTTTT. The full variable domain, in which reference TRBV5-1 and TRBJ2-2 provide the parts outside the CDR3, is KAGVTQTPRYLIKTRGQQVTLSCSPISGHRSVSWYQQTPGQGLQFLFEYFSETQRNKGNFPGRFSGRQFSNSRSEMNVSTLELGDSALYLCASSLLTSGRKEDTGELFFGEGSRLTVL.

This clone appeared a single time. The rearrangement joins TRBV2 to TRBJ2-4; D is possibly TRBD2 (5 bases). V was shortened by 1 base and J by 3 bases, with 10 bases between the two germline ends. Germline V lookup: CDR1 SNHLY, CDR2 FYNNEI. This CDR3 contains 15 residues. The CDR3 DNA sequence: TGTGCCAGCAGTGAAGGTAGCGATGGCAAAAACATTCAGTACTTC. Amino acid sequence: CASSEGSDGKNIQYF. The variable domain in full, with the rest retrieved from reference TRBV2 and TRBJ2-4, is EPEVTQTPSHQVTQMGQEVILRCVPISNHLYFYWYRQILGQKVEFLVSFYNNEISEKSEIFDDQFSVERPDGSNFTLKIRSTKLEDSAMYFCASSEGSDGKNIQYFGAGTRLSVL.

The V call is TRBV10-3, the J call TRBJ1-3; D is perhaps TRBD1 (5 bases). Trimming cost V 4 bases and J 0 bases, with 16 bases left between them. Germline lookup yields CDR1 ENHRY and CDR2 SYGVKD. The CDR3 has 17 amino acids. The CDR3 reads CAISGGGAGSSGNTIYF. The CDR3 DNA is TGTGCCATCAGTGGCGGGGGTGCAGGGAGCTCTGGAAACACCATATATTTT.

V is TRBV7-3 and J is TRBJ2-1, with 14 bases identical to TRBD2. V shed 5 bases and J 4 bases; nucleotides not matched to a gene: 7. The CDR3 contains 17 residues. CDR1 is SGHTA and CDR2 is FQGTGA in the germline V gene. CDR3 nucleotide sequence: TGTGCCAGCAGCCGACAGGGGACTAGCGGGGGTTACAATGAGCAGTTCTTC. Translating it yields CASSRQGTSGGYNEQFF. The full variable domain, in which reference TRBV7-3 and TRBJ2-1 provide the parts outside the CDR3, is GAGVSQTPSNKVTEKGKYVELRCDPISGHTALYWYRQSLGQGPEFLIYFQGTGAADDSGLPNDRFFAVRPEGSVSTLKIQRTERGDSAVYLCASSRQGTSGGYNEQFFGPGTRLTVL.

The chain links TRBV28 to TRBJ2-5; D is unresolved. V gave up 2 bases and J gave up 4 bases, with 11 bases separating them. This CDR3 has 14 amino acids. Germline V gene lookup returns CDR1 MDHEN and CDR2 SYDVKM. Written as DNA, the CDR3 is TGTGCCAGCAGTTTAGCCCAGTCCAGAGAGACCCAGTACTTC. It yields the protein CASSLAQSRETQYF.

The rearrangement links TRBV27 to TRBJ2-7; a weak D match, TRBD2 (6 bases). This CDR3 comprises 14 residues. The V gene's germline CDR1 is MNHEY and CDR2 SMNVEV (reference sequence). V gave up 6 bases and J gave up 8 bases, with 20 bases separating them. The CDR3 sequence: CASSASGTGLKQYF. In DNA form, the CDR3 reads TGTGCCAGCAGCGCCTCCGGGACCGGACTAAAGCAGTACTTC.

The chain combines TRBV2 with TRBJ2-7; TRBD1 aligns across 9 bases. Per germline, CDR1 SNHLY and CDR2 FYNNEI. V trimming: 10 bases; J trimming: 5 bases; junction bases outside the gene matches: 9. The CDR3 is 13 amino acids. The CDR3 loop is CAKRRTGADEQYF. The CDR3 DNA reads TGTGCCAAGAGACGGACAGGGGCGGACGAGCAGTACTTC.

V usage is TRBV11-2 and J usage is TRBJ2-1; 11 bases align to TRBD2. The J segment lost 3 bases and the V segment lost 5 bases, leaving 3 bases of the junction unmatched. CDR1 SGHAT and CDR2 FQNNGV come from the germline V gene. The CDR3 length is 15 residues. The CDR3 coding sequence is TGTGCCAGCAGCGAGACTAGCGGGGTCTACAATGAGCAGTTCTTC. Its translation: CASSETSGVYNEQFF. Based on the CDR3 plus reference TRBV11-2 and TRBJ2-1, the full variable domain is EAGVAQSPRYKIIEKRQSVAFWCNPISGHATLYWYQQILGQGPKLLIQFQNNGVVDDSQLPKDRFSAERLKGVDSTLKIQPAKLEDSAVYLCASSETSGVYNEQFFGPGTRLTVL.

Remarks on this clone: The germline gene is not matched at one end of the junction; a read error may be the cause. The chain is built from TRBV7-7 and TRBJ2-7; the D is unclear. The CDR3 is 15 amino acids. Germline CDR1 reads SSHAT; CDR2 reads FNYEAQ (reference sequence). The DNA for the CDR3 is TGTGCTAGCAGCTTCTCAGTGTCCAGATCCCACGAGCAGTACTTC. Translated, it gives CASSFSVSRSHEQYF.

The chain combines TRBV5-1 with TRBJ2-1; possibly TRBD2 for D (6 bases). In germline, CDR1 is SGHRS, CDR2 YFSETQ. The V gene lost 4 bases and the J gene lost 2 bases, with 19 bases spanning the gap. This CDR3 has 17 amino acids. The CDR3 is CASSPEVGTSPYNEQFF. As DNA, the CDR3 is TGCGCCAGCAGCCCGGAAGTGGGGACTTCTCCCTACAATGAGCAGTTCTTC.

The rearrangement joins TRBV28 to TRBJ2-7; 8 bases agree with TRBD1. This CDR3 has 15 amino acids. In germline, CDR1 is MDHEN, CDR2 SYDVKM. Trimming removed 10 bases from V and 10 bases from J; junction bases left unmatched: 21. CDR3 sequence: CATTESRTGHPGQYF. DNA for the CDR3: TGTGCCACGACCGAATCCCGGACAGGGCATCCGGGACAGTACTTC. Together with reference TRBV28 and TRBJ2-7, the CDR3 gives the full variable domain: DVKVTQSSRYLVKRTGEKVFLECVQDMDHENMFWYRQDPGLGLRLIYFSYDVKMKEKGDIPEGYSVSREKKERFSLILESASTNQTSMYLCATTESRTGHPGQYFGPGTRLTVT.

The chain carries TRBV2 and TRBJ2-1; no clear D gene. V lost 2 bases, J lost 10 bases, and 6 bases lay in between. The germline V gene encodes CDR1 SNHLY and CDR2 FYNNEI. CDR3 length equals 11 residues. CDR3 loop: CASSELGEQFF. Here the CDR3 DNA reads TGTGCCAGCAGTGAACTAGGAGAGCAGTTCTTC.

This sequence joins TRBV6-1 and TRBJ2-1; no reliable D call. The CDR3 sequence is 17 residues long. CDR1 is MNHNS, CDR2 SASEGT, per germline. Trimming took off 1 base at V and 0 bases at J, with 13 bases between the two ends. In DNA, the CDR3 is TGTGCCAGCAGTGAAGACAGAAACCTACTCTCCTACAATGAGCAGTTCTTC. Translated, it gives CASSEDRNLLSYNEQFF.

The gene calls are TRBV4-2 and TRBJ2-5; the D gene is possibly TRBD2 (6 bases). CDR3 size: 16 residues. Trimming cost V 0 bases and J 7 bases, with 18 bases left between them. Per germline, CDR1 LGHNA and CDR2 YNFKEQ. The CDR3 coding sequence is TGTGCCAGCAGCCAAGACGTAGCGGTGGCCACAGGGACCCAGTACTTC. Its protein is CASSQDVAVATGTQYF.

DNA of the CDR3: TGTGCCAGCAGCCCGACTAGCGGGCCATCCTACAATGAGCAGTTCTTC. It codes for CASSPTSGPSYNEQFF. The chain recombines TRBV13 with TRBJ2-1; 10 nucleotides match TRBD2. This CDR3 is 16 amino acids long. The germline CDR1 and CDR2 sequences are PRHDT and FYEKMQ (reference sequence). Trimming took 5 bases from V and 1 from J; bases not matched to a gene: 5.

The chain joins TRBV4-1 to TRBJ2-1; 11 positions agree with TRBD2. The CDR3 sequence is 15 residues long. V gave up 4 bases and J gave up 7 bases; unmatched junction bases: 6. Germline CDR1 and CDR2: MGHRA and YSYEKL. CDR3 nucleotides: TGCGCCAGCAGCCCCCTAGGACTAGCGGGTAATGAGCAGTTCTTC. As protein: CASSPLGLAGNEQFF.

The chain recombines TRBV20-1 with TRBJ2-3; D is unresolved. This CDR3 is 11 amino acids long. V dropped 5 bases and J dropped 2 bases, with 5 bases sitting between them. Germline assignment: CDR1 DFQATT and CDR2 SNEGSKA (reference sequence). The CDR3: CSADNTDTQYF. CDR3 bases: TGCAGTGCTGACAACACAGATACGCAGTATTTT.

The rearrangement joins TRBV4-1 to TRBJ2-1; 7 nucleotides agree with TRBD2. The CDR3 is 16 residues long. Trimming removed 1 base from V and 15 bases from J; junction bases left unmatched: 18. Germline V CDR1 and CDR2: MGHRA, YSYEKL. CDR3 nucleotides: TGCGCCAGCAGCCAAGTGTATTCTAGCGGCGGGGGACCACGGTTCTTC. Protein product: CASSQVYSSGGGPRFF.